These 5 T cell receptor beta chains were all obtained from the same sample, sequenced in a study of CD8 T cells in ankylosing spondylitis. TCRdb re-analysed the 5' RACE reads in MiXCR, keeping a single row per CDR3 protein. The sample holds tens of thousands of distinct CDR3 sequences, 7.4% seen once. Sequencing used blood, either unsorted or a sorted T cell fraction (not recorded which). Receptors originate from a female donor with ankylosing spondylitis or in good health (not recorded which).

In this sample, this clonotype turned up many times. The chain is built from TRBV29-1 and TRBJ1-1, with D possibly matching TRBD1 (5 bases). The CDR3 totals 14 residues. Germline CDR1 reads SQVTM; CDR2 reads ANQGSEA. V was trimmed by 2 bases and J by 7 bases, leaving 17 bases between them. The CDR3 DNA reads TGCAGCGTTGAATATGCAGGGACCAAACTTGAAGCTTTCTTT. Its protein is CSVEYAGTKLEAFF.

This clonotype was seen ten or more times. CDR3 sequence reads: CASSLAGKETQYF. CDR3 DNA: TGTGCCAGCAGTTTAGCAGGGAAAGAGACCCAGTACTTC. This chain joins TRBV28 and TRBJ2-5; weak D call: TRBD1 (5 bases). The V end was cut by 2 bases, the J end by 3 bases, with 7 bases between. The CDR3 is 13 amino acids. Germline CDR1 and CDR2: MDHEN and SYDVKM.

The chain carries TRBV19 and TRBJ1-5, with 8 bases that match TRBD1. The trim removed 5 bases at V and 0 bases at J, leaving 3 bases unmatched. The germline gives CDR1 LNHDA, CDR2 SQIVND (reference sequence). CDR3 size: 15 residues. The CDR3 is CASSRQGYSNQPQHF. CDR3 coding DNA: TGTGCCAGTAGTCGACAGGGGTATAGCAATCAGCCCCAGCATTTT. The whole variable domain, filled in from reference TRBV19 and TRBJ1-5, reads DGGITQSPKYLFRKEGQNVTLSCEQNLNHDAMYWYRQDPGQGLRLIYYSQIVNDFQKGDIAEGYSVSREKKESFPLTVTSAQKNPTAFYLCASSRQGYSNQPQHFGDGTRLSIL.

This clonotype occurred a few times. The chain employs TRBV7-9 and TRBJ2-1; perhaps TRBD2 as D (6 bases). The ends were cut back, 2 bases at V and 8 bases at J, with 10 bases in the middle. Germline loops: CDR1 SEHNR, CDR2 FQNEAQ (reference sequence). The CDR3 runs 13 residues. The CDR3 coding sequence is TGTGCCAGCAGCTTACCTAGCGCGGATGAGCAGTTCTTC. It translates to CASSLPSADEQFF.

The chain links TRBV7-2 to TRBJ1-5; D perhaps matches TRBD1 (6 bases). The V gene's germline CDR1 is SGHTA and CDR2 FQGNSA. The CDR3 consists of 15 residues. V was pared by 5 bases and J by 1 base, with 12 bases between. CDR3 nucleotides: TGTGCCAGCAGCCCCGGCGGACAGAGCAATCAGCCCCAGCATTTT. This gives the protein CASSPGGQSNQPQHF.